The clone carrying this T cell receptor (beta chain) showed up just a few times. Its antigen is still unknown. The V gene's germline CDR1 is MNHEY and CDR2 SVGAGI. The V segment lost 6 bases and the J segment 6 bases; nucleotides outside the gene matches: 2. CDR3 length: 12 residues. Generated by immunoSEQ multiplex PCR, the TCRdb table keeps only in-frame clones and is missing some. The sample contains under 150,000 clones, roughly 88% of which appear only once. This record comes from a study of T cell responses to AZD1222 COVID-19 vaccine. Study outcomes and limitations: Mostly white British, mostly female donors; authors suggested clonal diversity may be underestimated. Repertoires in all cases were sampled only once the peak T cell response had passed. In the spike-specific TCR repertoire, nearly half reportedly target unmutated variant regions.

This material consisted of peripheral blood, taken on day 0 of AZD1222 vaccination. The TCR comes from an adult in good health. V gene TRBV6-5 combines with J gene TRBJ1-2; 9 bases are a match to TRBD1. This CDR3 reads CASRGQGDGYTF. The DNA for the CDR3 is TGTGCCAGCAGGGGACAGGGCGATGGCTACACCTTC.